These T cell receptor beta chains were read from a single sample in a study of STAT5B mutations in CD4+ large granular lymphocyte leukemia. The method was immunoSEQ multiplex PCR; TCRdb's version includes in-frame clones alone and lacks a portion of them. The sample has around 33,000 clones; about 87% are singletons. The sequenced material came from CD4+ T cells from blood buffy coats. Receptors were obtained from a human donor in good health. CDR3s include the opening cysteine and the closing phenylalanine or tryptophan. The order of the fields is D gene, J gene, clone size, V gene, CDR3 protein, CDR3 DNA. A D gene is named only where the DNA matches it firmly. Size is stated for part of the rows, as once, few or many counts, or as a class when the clone is expanded.

>-|TRBJ2-5|-|TRBV4-1
CASSQGRLGTQETQYF
TGCGCCAGCAGCCAAGGGAGGCTGGGGACCCAAGAGACCCAGTACTTC
>TRBD1|TRBJ1-5|-|TRBV6-6
CATGTVRPHQPQHF
TGTGCCACCGGGACAGTAAGGCCCCATCAGCCCCAGCATTTT
>-|TRBJ1-4|-|TRBV27
CASSRAHEKLFF
TGTGCCAGCAGTCGTGCACATGAAAAACTGTTTTTT
>TRBD1|TRBJ1-4|-|TRBV14
CASSQWTGQNNEKLFF
TGTGCCAGCAGCCAATGGACAGGCCAAAACAATGAAAAACTGTTTTTT
>TRBD1|TRBJ2-5|-|TRBV6-6
CASTDRRKQETQYF
TGTGCCAGCACGGACAGGAGAAAACAAGAGACCCAGTACTTC
>-|TRBJ1-1|few|TRBV2
CASSGDNTEAFF
TGTGCCAGCAGCGGTGACAACACTGAAGCTTTCTTT
>-|TRBJ2-7|-|TRBV7-9
CASSLVPSSYEQYF
TGTGCCAGCAGCTTAGTTCCTAGCTCCTACGAGCAGTACTTC
>-|TRBJ2-2|once|TRBV7-6
CASSRGRWDIGELFF
TGTGCCAGCAGTCGGGGCCGGTGGGACATCGGGGAGCTGTTTTTT
>TRBD2|TRBJ2-1|-|TRBV29-1
CSVASSGGDNEQFF
TGCAGCGTTGCCTCTAGCGGGGGGGACAATGAGCAGTTCTTC
>-|TRBJ1-3|-|TRBV19
CASTAIETGNTIYF
TGTGCCAGTACCGCGATTGAGACTGGAAACACCATATATTTT
>TRBD1|TRBJ1-3|-|TRBV14
CASSHSTVHRGKGNTIYF
TGTGCCAGCAGCCACTCGACAGTACACAGGGGAAAAGGAAACACCATATATTTT
>-|TRBJ1-1|-|TRBV6-4
CASRARNTEAFF
TGTGCCAGCAGGGCAAGGAACACTGAAGCTTTCTTT
>TRBD2|TRBJ2-4|-|TRBV4-1
CASSPERGGLYIQYF
TGCGCCAGCAGCCCAGAGCGGGGGGGCCTTTACATTCAGTACTTC
>TRBD2|TRBJ2-1|-|TRBV9
CASSVTSGSYNEQFF
TGTGCCAGCAGCGTAACTAGCGGGAGTTACAATGAGCAGTTCTTC
>-|TRBJ2-1|-|TRBV9
CASSAMGASYNEQFF
TGTGCCAGCAGTGCCATGGGGGCCTCCTACAATGAGCAGTTCTTC
>TRBD2|TRBJ2-7|-|TRBV6-1
CASVAGALYEQYF
TGTGCCAGCGTAGCGGGAGCGCTCTACGAGCAGTACTTC
>TRBD1|TRBJ2-5|-|TRBV7-2
CASSPRTGLQETQYF
TGTGCCAGCAGCCCCCGGACAGGGCTCCAAGAGACCCAGTACTTC
>TRBD2|TRBJ2-4|-|TRBV18
CASSPLAGLQNIQYF
TGTGCCAGCTCACCACTGGCGGGACTACAAAACATTCAGTACTTC
>-|TRBJ1-2|-|TRBV25-1
CASSARTRVGYTF
TGTGCCAGCAGTGCTCGGACAAGGGTTGGCTACACCTTC
>-|TRBJ1-5|-|TRBV7-2
CASSSYPFEPQHF
TGTGCCAGCAGCTCGTATCCCTTTGAGCCCCAGCATTTT
>TRBD1|TRBJ2-1|-|TRBV5-1
CASSNGQGSYNEQFF
TGCGCCAGCAGCAACGGACAGGGCTCCTACAATGAGCAGTTCTTC
>TRBD1|TRBJ1-2|-|TRBV29-1
CSVGEGQGSVGYTF
TGCAGCGTTGGAGAAGGACAGGGGAGCGTTGGCTACACCTTC
>-|TRBJ2-2|-|TRBV4-2
CASSQGRTTANTGELFF
TGTGCCAGCAGCCAAGGCCGAACGACAGCGAACACCGGGGAGCTGTTTTTT
>-|TRBJ1-1|-|TRBV7-6
CASSPPQYSKQYTEAFF
TGTGCCAGCAGTCCACCTCAGTATTCCAAGCAGTACACTGAAGCTTTCTTT
>-|TRBJ2-7|-|TRBV2
CASSEGGISYEQYF
TGTGCCAGCAGTGAAGGAGGGATAAGCTACGAGCAGTACTTC
>-|TRBJ2-7|-|TRBV7-2
CASTHYQDYEQYF
TGTGCCAGCACCCACTACCAGGACTACGAGCAGTACTTC
>TRBD1|TRBJ1-1|once|TRBV6-4
CASSARQGFTEAFF
TGTGCCAGCTCTGCGAGACAGGGTTTCACTGAAGCTTTCTTT
>-|TRBJ2-4|-|TRBV7-2
CASSPAAPIAKNIQYF
TGTGCCAGCAGCCCAGCGGCCCCAATAGCCAAAAACATTCAGTACTTC
>-|TRBJ2-7|-|TRBV6-5
CASESALLWGEQYF
TGTGCCAGCGAATCCGCCCTGTTATGGGGCGAGCAGTACTTC
>-|TRBJ2-5|-|TRBV7-2
CASSTVPVQETQYF
TGTGCCAGCAGCACCGTCCCGGTGCAAGAGACCCAGTACTTC
>TRBD1|TRBJ1-5|-|TRBV28
CASSSSQGDQPQHF
TGTGCCAGCAGTTCTAGTCAGGGGGATCAGCCCCAGCATTTT
>-|TRBJ2-2|once|TRBV6-4
CASSVVEGGELFF
TGTGCCAGCAGTGTGGTAGAGGGCGGGGAGCTGTTTTTT
>-|TRBJ1-1|-|TRBV7-9
CASIQAGRKAFF
TGTGCCAGCATCCAGGCGGGTCGCAAGGCTTTCTTT
>-|TRBJ2-1|-|TRBV5-4
CASSLARSSYNEQFF
TGTGCCAGCAGCTTAGCGAGGAGCTCCTACAATGAGCAGTTCTTC
>-|TRBJ2-1|-|TRBV6-1
CASRGTVPDGNEQFF
TGTGCCAGCAGGGGGACTGTCCCGGATGGGAATGAGCAGTTCTTC
>-|TRBJ1-4|-|TRBV27
CASSFTVSEKLFF
TGTGCCAGCAGTTTCACAGTTTCTGAAAAACTGTTTTTT
>-|TRBJ1-6|-|TRBV11-2
CASILRGVGGDSPLHF
TGTGCCAGCATCTTAAGGGGGGTAGGGGGAGATTCACCCCTCCACTTT
>-|TRBJ1-5|-|TRBV2
CAVSREGNQPQHF
TGTGCCGTTTCCCGGGAAGGGAACCAGCCCCAGCATTTT
>-|TRBJ2-7|-|TRBV2
CASSPGIGYEQYF
TGTGCCAGCAGTCCAGGGATAGGGTACGAGCAGTACTTC
>-|TRBJ1-5|-|TRBV5-1
CASSSGPPGNQPQHF
TGCGCCAGCAGCTCCGGCCCTCCTGGCAATCAGCCCCAGCATTTT
>-|TRBJ1-3|-|TRBV5-1
CASSLFVVRSSGNTIYF
TGCGCCAGCAGCTTGTTTGTCGTACGGAGCTCTGGAAACACCATATATTTT
>TRBD1|TRBJ2-4|-|TRBV29-1
CSVTWTGGASIQYF
TGCAGCGTAACCTGGACAGGTGGGGCGAGCATTCAGTACTTC
>-|TRBJ1-1|-|TRBV9
CASSAEGIANTEAFF
TGTGCCAGCAGCGCTGAGGGGATAGCGAACACTGAAGCTTTCTTT
>-|TRBJ2-1|once|TRBV2
CASSRTPEDEQFF
TGTGCCAGCAGTCGCACCCCCGAGGATGAGCAGTTCTTC
>-|TRBJ2-7|-|TRBV11-3
CASSLDGYEQYF
TGTGCCAGCAGTTTGGACGGCTACGAGCAGTACTTC
>-|TRBJ2-3|-|TRBV7-6
CASSYLSEDTQYF
TGTGCCAGCAGCTACCTCTCTGAAGATACGCAGTATTTT
>-|TRBJ2-2|-|TRBV7-2
CASSPKGGRWGTGELFF
TGTGCCAGCAGCCCTAAGGGGGGGAGATGGGGGACCGGGGAGCTGTTTTTT
>-|TRBJ1-5|-|TRBV5-1
CASSFGVNSNQPQHF
TGCGCCAGCAGCTTTGGGGTGAATAGCAATCAGCCCCAGCATTTT
>-|TRBJ2-7|few|TRBV7-2
CASSFGLVREQYF
TGTGCCAGCAGCTTCGGCCTGGTACGCGAGCAGTACTTC
>TRBD1|TRBJ2-7|-|TRBV2
CASRAPRDSPYEQYF
TGTGCCAGCAGAGCCCCCCGGGACAGCCCCTACGAGCAGTACTTC
>-|TRBJ1-2|-|TRBV5-4
CASRKGPSDGYTF
TGTGCCAGCAGAAAGGGACCGAGTGACGGCTACACCTTC
>-|TRBJ2-2|once|TRBV7-3
CASSPHYTGELFF
TGTGCCAGCAGCCCCCACTACACCGGGGAGCTGTTTTTT
>-|TRBJ2-5|-|TRBV20-1
CSASFRGTQYF
TGCAGTGCTAGCTTCCGCGGGACCCAGTACTTC
>-|TRBJ1-2|-|TRBV5-6
CASSLRGGYGYTF
TGTGCCAGCAGCTTAAGGGGTGGCTATGGCTACACCTTC
>TRBD1|TRBJ2-5|-|TRBV7-7
CASSSSGTGLGETQYF
TGTGCCAGCAGCTCCTCTGGGACAGGGTTGGGGGAGACCCAGTACTTC
>-|TRBJ1-6|-|TRBV10-3
CAISESSGKKTLYNSPLHF
TGTGCCATCAGTGAGTCTTCGGGAAAGAAAACACTTTATAATTCACCCCTCCACTTT
>TRBD1|TRBJ1-2|-|TRBV7-6
CASSPSPDRGGGYTF
TGTGCCAGCAGCCCAAGCCCCGACAGGGGGGGTGGCTACACCTTC
>-|TRBJ2-7|-|TRBV10-1
CASSISGRGTYEQYF
TGCGCCAGCAGTATATCCGGGAGAGGGACTTACGAGCAGTACTTC
>-|TRBJ1-5|-|TRBV27
CASSPQDRPVRPQHF
TGTGCCAGCAGTCCTCAGGACCGCCCGGTACGGCCCCAGCATTTT